Listed below are T cell receptor beta chains from one sample, sequenced in a study of blood T cell repertoires in COVID-19. Assay: immunoSEQ multiplex PCR; the TCRdb copy retains only in-frame clones and omits some. The sample carries 330,000 or so clones, 92% recorded once. Sequencing was done on a sample of PBMCs or T cells enriched from blood (not recorded which). The receptors were gathered from a woman aged 25 to 39 who had recovered from COVID-19. The CDR3 runs from the conserved cysteine through the conserved F or W. Each record gives: CDR3 DNA, CDR3 protein, clone size, V gene, D gene, J gene. A D gene is named only where the DNA matches it firmly. Expanded clones are given a class, and other clones once, few, many or no size at all.

TGTGCCAGTAGTGTAACCGGGACAGCCGCAGATACGCAGTATTTT | CASSVTGTAADTQYF | . | TRBV19 | TRBD1 | TRBJ2-3
TGTGCCAGTACCCCGGACAGGGGAAACTATGGCTACACCTTC | CASTPDRGNYGYTF | . | TRBV19 | TRBD1 | TRBJ1-2
TGTGCCAGCTCACCGGGCCAATTCAATGAGCAGTTCTTC | CASSPGQFNEQFF | . | TRBV18 | . | TRBJ2-1
TGTGCCAGCAGCTGGCGGGACGGATCCACAGATACGCAGTATTTT | CASSWRDGSTDTQYF | . | TRBV7-2 | . | TRBJ2-3
TGTGCCAGCTCACCCACACCGAACACCGGGGAGCTGTTTTTT | CASSPTPNTGELFF | . | TRBV18 | . | TRBJ2-2
TGTGCCAGCAGCCCTCGACAGGTACTTAACACTGAAGCTTTCTTT | CASSPRQVLNTEAFF | . | TRBV7-9 | . | TRBJ1-1
TGTGCCAGCAGCCGAGAACCGGGACTAGCGGGAGGAGGGAGGTACAATGAGCAGTTCTTC | CASSREPGLAGGGRYNEQFF | . | TRBV3-1/TRBV3-2 | TRBD2 | TRBJ2-1
TGCGCCAGCAGGCGGACAGGGGGGAGCGAAAAACTGTTTTTT | CASRRTGGSEKLFF | once | TRBV5-1 | TRBD1 | TRBJ1-4
TGTGCCAGCAGTTTACAGGATGAACCCACAGATACGCAGTATTTT | CASSLQDEPTDTQYF | . | TRBV27 | . | TRBJ2-3
TGTGCCAGCAGCCGGGGGGCTTACTATGGCTACACCTTC | CASSRGAYYGYTF | . | TRBV6-5 | . | TRBJ1-2
TGTGCCAGCAGCCAAGCTGAGGGGGGGTTCGAGCAGTACTTC | CASSQAEGGFEQYF | few | TRBV4-2 | . | TRBJ2-7
TGTGCCATCAGTGGCAGTGGCGAGCAGTACTTC | CAISGSGEQYF | . | TRBV10-3 | . | TRBJ2-7
TGTGCCAGCGGCCGGGGGACCGGGGAGCTGTTTTTT | CASGRGTGELFF | . | TRBV28 | . | TRBJ2-2
TGTGCCAGCAGCGACTTCAGCACAGATACGCAGTATTTT | CASSDFSTDTQYF | once | TRBV6-5 | . | TRBJ2-3
TGTGCCAGCAGCCAAGAGGGGACAGCTACCCAGTACTTC | CASSQEGTATQYF | . | TRBV3-1/TRBV3-2 | TRBD1 | TRBJ2-5
TGTGCCAGCAGTTACTCACTCACGAGAACCGGGGAGCTGTTTTTT | CASSYSLTRTGELFF | . | TRBV6-2/TRBV6-3 | . | TRBJ2-2
TGTGCCAGCAGCGTAGGGACAGGGCCTCGGGAGACCCAGTACTTC | CASSVGTGPRETQYF | . | TRBV9 | TRBD1 | TRBJ2-5
TGTGCCAGCTCCAACCGGGACAGGGACGGCGGGGAGCTGTTTTTT | CASSNRDRDGGELFF | . | TRBV7-3 | TRBD1 | TRBJ2-2
TGCGCCAGCAGCCACTCCCAAAGGGGAAACACTGAAGCTTTCTTT | CASSHSQRGNTEAFF | . | TRBV4-1 | . | TRBJ1-1
TGTGCCAGCAGTTTATCAGCAGGGCCGGAGACCCAGTACTTC | CASSLSAGPETQYF | . | TRBV28 | . | TRBJ2-5
TGTGCCAGCAGTTACACTGTGGGACAGGGTAACTATGGCTACACCTTC | CASSYTVGQGNYGYTF | . | TRBV6-5 | TRBD1 | TRBJ1-2
TGTGCCAGCAGCCCCACAGACAGGGCGACTAATGAAAAACTGTTTTTT | CASSPTDRATNEKLFF | . | TRBV9 | TRBD1 | TRBJ1-4
TGTGCCAGCAGCTTAGTGGCAGGGGGTAATTCACCCCTCCACTTT | CASSLVAGGNSPLHF | . | TRBV7-9 | TRBD1 | TRBJ1-6
TGTGCCAGCAGCCAAGGTCCAGCGGATGAGCAGTTCTTC | CASSQGPADEQFF | . | TRBV3-1/TRBV3-2 | . | TRBJ2-1
TGTGCCAGCAGCCAAGGACAGGGGGAATACGAGCAGTACTTC | CASSQGQGEYEQYF | few | TRBV4-2 | TRBD1 | TRBJ2-7
TGTGCCAGCAGCGAACTCGACAGGGCTTCACCCCTCCACTTT | CASSELDRASPLHF | . | TRBV4-2 | TRBD1 | TRBJ1-6
TGTGCCAGCCATACCCAGCGAAATTCACCCCTCCACTTT | CASHTQRNSPLHF | . | TRBV18 | . | TRBJ1-6
TGTGCCAGCAGCCCCTTAGGACAGCTAAATAACAATGAGCAGTTCTTC | CASSPLGQLNNNEQFF | . | TRBV9 | . | TRBJ2-1
TGCAGCGTTGAAGTTCTAGCGGGAGGTTATAACGGGGAGCTGTTTTTT | CSVEVLAGGYNGELFF | . | TRBV29-1 | TRBD2 | TRBJ2-2
TGTGCCAGCAGCACAATCCCGGGACTAGCGGGAGAGAGCTCCTACAATGAGCAGTTCTTC | CASSTIPGLAGESSYNEQFF | . | TRBV7-9 | TRBD2 | TRBJ2-1
TGTGCCAGCAGTCTCCCCGGGACAGGGCTCTATGGCTACACCTTC | CASSLPGTGLYGYTF | . | TRBV28 | TRBD1 | TRBJ1-2
TGTGCCACCAGTGATTTGGCGGGGCGACAAGAGACCCAGTACTTC | CATSDLAGRQETQYF | . | TRBV24-1 | . | TRBJ2-5
TGCGCCAGCAGCCAAGATCTTCAGGGGTTCTGGGAAAAACTGTTTTTT | CASSQDLQGFWEKLFF | . | TRBV4-1 | . | TRBJ1-4
TGTGCCAGCAGTGAATTACTTAGCGGGAGGGGGAACATTCAGTACTTC | CASSELLSGRGNIQYF | . | TRBV25-1 | TRBD2 | TRBJ2-4
TGTGCCAGCAGCGCGTCCCCGTCAGGGGAGAACACCGGGGAGCTGTTTTTT | CASSASPSGENTGELFF | . | TRBV9 | . | TRBJ2-2
TGTGCCAGCTCACAGTCGTGGGGGGAGAACACTGAAGCTTTCTTT | CASSQSWGENTEAFF | . | TRBV18 | . | TRBJ1-1
TGTGCCAGCAGCTTAGTCTCAGCGGGAGGAAGTAACGAGCAGTACTTC | CASSLVSAGGSNEQYF | once | TRBV11-3 | TRBD2 | TRBJ2-7
TGTGCCAGCAGTTTATCTAGCGGGTTCCCAGATACGCAGTATTTT | CASSLSSGFPDTQYF | . | TRBV27 | TRBD2 | TRBJ2-3
TGCGCCAGCAGCCAGGAGGGAACCAACTATGGCTACACCTTC | CASSQEGTNYGYTF | . | TRBV4-1 | . | TRBJ1-2
TGTGCCAGCTCACCATATACCACCCAGGGGTCCCCATCCTTAGATACGCAGTATTTT | CASSPYTTQGSPSLDTQYF | . | TRBV18 | . | TRBJ2-3
TGTGCCAGCAGTTACTTCTCCGGTGAGCAGTTCTTC | CASSYFSGEQFF | few | TRBV6-5 | . | TRBJ2-1
TGTGCCAGCAGCTTAAGGTCTAGTATTAAAGAGACCCAGTACTTC | CASSLRSSIKETQYF | . | TRBV7-2 | . | TRBJ2-5
TGTGCCAGCAGGGCGGTGGCCCTCACAGATACGCAGTATTTT | CASRAVALTDTQYF | . | TRBV7-3 | . | TRBJ2-3
TGTGCCACCAGCAGAGGGACGGGAAGCTCCTACGAGCAGTACTTC | CATSRGTGSSYEQYF | . | TRBV15 | . | TRBJ2-7